These 31 T cell receptor beta chains were sequenced from one sample in a study of cytomegalovirus exposure and HLA in healthy donors. 60 Vbeta and 13 Jbeta primers were used in PCR. The table came from immunoSEQ multiplex PCR; TCRdb's copy has only in-frame clones and leaves some out. The sample lists about 220,000 clones, roughly 83% occurring once. Sequenced sample: PBMCs. These receptors were obtained from a boy younger than 10 in good health and CMV-seronegative.

The CDR3 DNA reads TGTGCCAGCAGTTCAACCTCCTACGAGCAGTACTTC. Its protein is CASSSTSYEQYF. The rearrangement links TRBV27 to TRBJ2-5; no clear D gene. The assigned J gene may be wrong: the sequence end matches TRBJ2-7 better. The CDR3 extends over 12 amino acids. Per the germline V gene, CDR1 is MNHEY and CDR2 is SMNVEV (reference sequence).

The CDR3 spells CASSDPTGYYGYTF. Here the CDR3 DNA reads TGTGCCAGCAGTGACCCGACAGGGTACTATGGCTACACCTTC. J is TRBJ1-2 and V is TRBV6-1, with 7 bases identical to TRBD1. The ends lost 3 bases at V and 3 bases at J; junction bases unmatched: 4. This CDR3 is built from 14 residues. CDR1 and CDR2 from the germline V gene are MNHNS and SASEGT.

The chain is built from TRBV18 and TRBJ2-3; perhaps TRBD1 as D (5 bases). Germline lookup yields CDR1 KGHSH and CDR2 LQKENI. V lost 0 bases and J lost 4, with 11 bases in between. The CDR3 loop spans 15 amino acids. In DNA, the CDR3 is TGTGCCAGCTCACCACCCGGGCAGGGCGCAGATACGCAGTATTTT. It is translated as CASSPPGQGADTQYF.

The rearrangement links TRBV7-9 to TRBJ2-5, with D unresolved. Germline V gives CDR1 SEHNR, CDR2 FQNEAQ (reference sequence). CDR3 length: 12 residues. Between the trimmed V and J ends, which lost 1 base and 9 bases, there was a span of 9 bases. The CDR3 loop reads CASSLGSEAQYF. The CDR3 bases are TGTGCCAGCAGCTTAGGATCTGAGGCCCAGTACTTC.

The genes are TRBV13 and TRBJ1-1, with D possibly TRBD1 on 6 matching bases. Per the germline V gene, CDR1 is PRHDT and CDR2 is FYEKMQ (reference sequence). This CDR3 comprises 14 residues. Trimming took 0 bases from V and 5 from J, leaving 10 bases between them. CDR3 in DNA: TGTGCCAGCAGCTTAGGCAGGGGATGGACTGAAGCTTTCTTT. Translating gives CASSLGRGWTEAFF.

V gene TRBV7-6 combines with J gene TRBJ1-4, with D possibly TRBD1 on 6 matching bases. The CDR3 is 15 amino acids. Trimming left V 4 bases short and J 3 bases short, with 12 bases between. Germline V gene sequence: CDR1 SGHVS, CDR2 FNYEAQ. The CDR3 region has the DNA TGTGCCAGCAGCTCCAGACAGGAAGCTAATGAAAAACTGTTTTTT. Protein sequence: CASSSRQEANEKLFF.

This clone was seen just once. The chain links TRBV27 to TRBJ2-4; D remains ambiguous. The ends were cut back, 6 bases at V and 0 bases at J, with 9 bases in the middle. Germline lookup yields CDR1 MNHEY and CDR2 SMNVEV (reference sequence). CDR3 length: 14 residues. The DNA of the CDR3 is TGTGCCAGCAGACCTAACTTAGCCAAAAACATTCAGTACTTC. It translates to CASRPNLAKNIQYF.

The CDR3 sequence: CSVESIQTLNYGYTF. Written as DNA, the CDR3 is TGCAGCGTTGAGTCGATACAGACCCTCAACTATGGCTACACCTTC. V and J are TRBV29-1 and TRBJ1-2; D not resolved. The length of the CDR3 is 15 residues. V was shortened by 3 bases and J by 2 bases, with 16 bases between the two germline ends. Germline CDR1 SQVTM, CDR2 ANQGSEA.

CDR3 in amino acids: CASSETGTIASYNEQFF. CDR3 in DNA: TGCGCCAGCAGTGAAACGGGGACAATCGCTTCCTACAATGAGCAGTTCTTC. The V gene is TRBV10-1, the J gene TRBJ2-1, with D possibly being TRBD1 (6 bases). The CDR3 spans 17 residues. V was shortened by 3 bases and J by 1 base, with 16 bases between the two germline ends. CDR1 and CDR2 (germline): WNHNN, SYGVQD (reference sequence).

The rearrangement uses TRBV10-3 and TRBJ1-4; D is perhaps TRBD1 (5 bases). The V end lost 0 bases, the J end lost 5 bases, and 10 bases lay between the germline ends. Germline values: CDR1 ENHRY, CDR2 SYGVKD. The CDR3 length is 15 residues. The DNA for the CDR3 is TGTGCCATCAGTGAGTCCGACAGCCCGAATGAAAAACTGTTTTTT. Its translation: CAISESDSPNEKLFF.

V usage is TRBV7-9 and J usage is TRBJ2-7; D possibly corresponds to TRBD1 (5 bases). The CDR3 sequence is 12 residues long. Germline V lookup: CDR1 SEHNR, CDR2 FQNEAQ (reference sequence). V was clipped by 5 bases and J by 6 bases, with 11 bases between them. The CDR3 nucleotides read TGTGCCAGCAGCCCACAGGTTAGCGAGCAGTACTTC. Translated, it gives CASSPQVSEQYF.

This chain joins TRBV5-8 and TRBJ1-5; 8 bases align to TRBD1. V lost 3 bases, J lost 0 bases, and 5 bases stayed unmatched. Germline V gene data show CDR1 as SGHTS and CDR2 as YDEGEE. The CDR3 loop spans 16 amino acids. CDR3: CASSYQGADSNQPQHF. In nucleotides, the CDR3 is TGTGCCAGCAGCTACCAGGGGGCAGATAGCAATCAGCCCCAGCATTTT.

V gene TRBV30 combines with J gene TRBJ1-1; TRBD1 matches 8 bases. Trimming cost V 2 bases and J 1 base; bases outside gene matches: 3. Per the germline V gene, CDR1 is GTSNPN and CDR2 is SVGIG (reference sequence). The CDR3 consists of 14 residues. This CDR3 is CAWSSGTGNTEAFF. The CDR3, as DNA: TGTGCCTGGAGTTCCGGGACAGGGAACACTGAAGCTTTCTTT.

The sample holds a few counts of this clone. The V call is TRBV6-5, the J call TRBJ1-2; the match to TRBD1 covers 9 bases. CDR1 and CDR2 from the germline V gene are MNHEY and SVGAGI. Trimming cost V 5 bases and J 4 bases; bases outside gene matches: 2. The CDR3 totals 13 residues. This CDR3 is CASSNRGLYGYTF. In nucleotides, the CDR3 is TGTGCCAGCAGTAACAGGGGGCTCTATGGCTACACCTTC.

This chain uses TRBV6-1 with TRBJ2-1; TRBD1 might be the D (6 bases). Germline values: CDR1 MNHNS, CDR2 SASEGT. CDR3 size: 14 residues. V gave up 4 bases and J gave up 12 bases, with 19 bases separating them. The CDR3 DNA follows: TGTGCCAGCAGTGGCGACAGGACAGATTGCGTGCAGTTCTTC. Translating it yields CASSGDRTDCVQFF.

The gene calls are TRBV19 and TRBJ1-2; D is unresolved. V lost 3 bases, J lost 5 bases, and 22 bases lay in between. Germline V CDR1 and CDR2: LNHDA, SQIVND (reference sequence). This CDR3 has 17 residues. The CDR3 loop is CASSIPWTDFPRYGYTF. The CDR3 DNA reads as TGTGCCAGTAGTATCCCCTGGACGGACTTCCCAAGATATGGCTACACCTTC.

The rearrangement links TRBV5-4 to TRBJ2-2; 13 bases are shared with TRBD2. The germline V gene has CDR1 SGHNT and CDR2 YYREEE (reference sequence). The V segment lost 0 bases and the J segment 2 bases; nucleotides outside the gene matches: 1. The CDR3 sequence is 17 residues long. The CDR3 here is CASSLGTSGGNTGELFF. DNA for the CDR3: TGTGCCAGCAGCTTGGGGACTAGCGGGGGCAACACCGGGGAGCTGTTTTTT.

This clone came up once. The J gene is TRBJ2-1, the V gene TRBV27, with 7 bases fitting TRBD1. With 6 bases clipped from V and 6 bases from J, the junction kept 8 bases outside the gene matches. This CDR3 comprises 14 residues. Germline CDR1 MNHEY, CDR2 SMNVEV (reference sequence). CDR3 protein: CASRALTGPNEQFF. In DNA form, the CDR3 reads TGTGCCAGCAGAGCCCTGACAGGGCCCAATGAGCAGTTCTTC.

The rearrangement uses TRBV6-1 and TRBJ1-6; D remains ambiguous. Germline-derived CDR1 and CDR2 are MNHNS and SASEGT. This CDR3 spans 15 amino acids. The V end lost 5 bases, the J end lost 0 bases, and 8 bases lay between the germline ends. Here the CDR3 DNA reads TGTGCCAGCAGTCCGGACTTCTCCTATAATTCACCCCTCCACTTT. Protein: CASSPDFSYNSPLHF.

In DNA form, the CDR3 reads TGTGCCAGCCGGGGACAGGGGGCCAAAAACATTCAGTACTTC. This encodes CASRGQGAKNIQYF. This sequence joins TRBV2 and TRBJ2-4; 10 nucleotides align to TRBD1. This CDR3 is built from 14 residues. Looked up from germline, CDR1 is SNHLY and CDR2 is FYNNEI. J was trimmed by 1 base and V by 8 bases; bases with no gene match: 2.

This rearrangement joins TRBV6-1 to TRBJ1-4; the match to TRBD1 covers 10 bases. Germline loops: CDR1 MNHNS, CDR2 SASEGT. This CDR3 contains 15 residues. The V gene end was trimmed by 7 bases and the J gene end by 8 bases; junction bases not matched to a gene: 10. The CDR3 region has the DNA TGTGCCAGCAACGCACTCGGGACAGGGGAGGAAAAACTGTTTTTT. Translation gives CASNALGTGEEKLFF.

The rearrangement uses TRBV6-5 and TRBJ2-1, with a possible D match to TRBD2 (6 bases). Germline lookup yields CDR1 MNHEY and CDR2 SVGAGI. V was trimmed by 5 bases and J by 7 bases, leaving 18 bases between them. The CDR3 spans 15 residues. CDR3 bases: TGTGCCAGCAGTGCCCCGGAGGGCCGGAAGAATGAGCAGTTCTTC. It encodes CASSAPEGRKNEQFF.

The rearrangement links TRBV18 to TRBJ2-3, with 10 nucleotides matching TRBD2. Germline V gene sequence: CDR1 KGHSH, CDR2 LQKENI. The CDR3 spans 15 residues. Trimming took 3 bases from V and 3 from J; bases not matched to a gene: 3. Here the CDR3 DNA reads TGTGCCAGCTCACCCGCTAGCGGGAGTACAGATACGCAGTATTTT. This encodes CASSPASGSTDTQYF.

The CDR3 spells CASSWDRDYGYTF. Written as DNA, the CDR3 is TGCGCCAGCAGCTGGGACAGGGACTATGGCTACACCTTC. V is TRBV5-1 and J is TRBJ1-2; 9 bases agree with TRBD1. Germline V CDR1 and CDR2: SGHRS, YFSETQ. Trimming cost V 3 bases and J 3 bases; bases outside gene matches: 0. The CDR3 runs to 13 residues. Full variable domain (remainder filled in from reference TRBV5-1 and TRBJ1-2): KAGVTQTPRYLIKTRGQQVTLSCSPISGHRSVSWYQQTPGQGLQFLFEYFSETQRNKGNFPGRFSGRQFSNSRSEMNVSTLELGDSALYLCASSWDRDYGYTFGSGTRLTVV.

The chain has TRBV9 and TRBJ1-6, with D unclear. V was clipped by 0 bases and J by 6 bases, with 10 bases between them. The V gene's germline CDR1 is SGDLS and CDR2 YYNGEE. This CDR3 region has 15 residues. The CDR3 is CASSVGQALNSPLHF. The CDR3 nucleotides are TGTGCCAGCAGCGTAGGGCAGGCCCTTAATTCACCCCTCCACTTT. Using reference TRBV9 and TRBJ1-6 for the parts outside the CDR3, the full variable domain is DSGVTQTPKHLITATGQRVTLRCSPRSGDLSVYWYQQSLDQGLQFLIQYYNGEERAKGNILERFSAQQFPDLHSELNLSSLELGDSALYFCASSVGQALNSPLHFGNGTRLTVT.

The chain has TRBV5-6 and TRBJ2-7, with 7 bases identical to TRBD1. Germline V gives CDR1 SGHDT, CDR2 YYEEEE. J gave up 1 base and V 2 bases, and 3 bases lay outside the gene matches. The CDR3 runs to 14 residues. As DNA, the CDR3 is TGTGCCAGCAGCTTCGGGACAGATTCCTACGAGCAGTACTTC. Its translation: CASSFGTDSYEQYF.

As regards this clone: This sample also contains other DNA sequences that code for the same CDR3. The chain links TRBV9 to TRBJ1-6; D remains unclear. This CDR3 contains 15 residues. V was clipped by 4 bases and J by 7 bases, with 15 bases between them. Germline V gives CDR1 SGDLS, CDR2 YYNGEE. The CDR3 DNA sequence: TGTGCCAGCAGCTCATCAGACTTTGCCAATTCACCCCTCCACTTT. Its protein product is CASSSSDFANSPLHF.

The rearrangement uses TRBV18 and TRBJ2-2; D may be TRBD1 (5 bases). Germline values: CDR1 KGHSH, CDR2 LQKENI. With 4 bases removed from V and 1 base from J, the gap between germline ends came to 13 bases. The length of the CDR3 is 16 residues. CDR3 in DNA: TGTGCCAGCTCACGACAGCCTCCGGGGAACACCGGGGAGCTGTTTTTT. Translated, it gives CASSRQPPGNTGELFF.

A single count supports this clone. The conserved phenylalanine or tryptophan normally closing the CDR3 is absent here, so this likely arose from a read error. The genes are TRBV29-1 and TRBJ1-1; unclear D gene. Germline assignment: CDR1 SQVTM and CDR2 ANQGSEA. V shed 7 bases and J shed 1 base, with 10 bases lying between them. This CDR3 region has 12 residues. The CDR3 coding sequence is TGCAGCGCTGGACGCGGGAACACTGAAGCTTTCCTT. The encoded protein is CSAGRGNTEAFL.

The chain is built from TRBV4-2 and TRBJ2-1; 12 nucleotides line up with TRBD2. The CDR3 runs 15 residues. The germline gives CDR1 LGHNA, CDR2 YNFKEQ. J was trimmed by 7 bases and V by 1 base; bases with no gene match: 2. In DNA form, the CDR3 reads TGTGCCAGCAGCCAAGGACTAGCGGGAGTTAATGAGCAGTTCTTC. Translating it yields CASSQGLAGVNEQFF.

The gene calls are TRBV9 and TRBJ2-1; D not resolved. The V end was cut by 0 bases, the J end by 5 bases, with 9 bases between. CDR1 is SGDLS and CDR2 is YYNGEE in the germline V gene. The CDR3 sequence is 14 residues long. CDR3 nucleotides: TGTGCCAGCAGCGTAGGGATAGGAGACAATGAGCAGTTCTTC. Translated, it gives CASSVGIGDNEQFF.